These 2 T cell receptor beta chains share one sample of origin, sequenced in a study of T cells in Graves' hyperthyroidism and ophthalmopathy. Amplification targeted TCR beta CDR3 regions from RNA transcripts. The HTBI primer set was used in a first-round RT-PCR of the TCR CDR3. TCRdb re-analysed the multiplex PCR reads in MiXCR, keeping a single row per CDR3 protein. The sample includes some 340,000 distinct CDR3 sequences, about 13% of them seen just once. Sequenced sample: blood. The receptors shown here come from a woman aged 40 to 50 with Graves' ophthalmopathy.

The rearrangement links TRBV25-1 to TRBJ1-1; no clear D. In germline, CDR1 is MGHDK, CDR2 SYGVNS. The CDR3 is 14 amino acids. Trimming shortened V by 3 bases and J by 5 bases, and 13 bases separated the two germline ends. CDR3 in amino acids: CASSDQNRWTEAFF. CDR3 DNA sequence: TGTGCCAGCAGTGATCAGAACCGGTGGACTGAAGCTTTCTTT.

The gene calls are TRBV4-1 and TRBJ1-2, with TRBD1 as a possible D gene (5 bases). Germline loops: CDR1 MGHRA, CDR2 YSYEKL. V was pared by 6 bases and J by 1 base, with 12 bases between. This CDR3 is built from 14 residues. The CDR3 protein is CASSRTQYNYGYTF. Here the CDR3 DNA reads TGCGCCAGCAGTAGGACACAGTATAACTATGGCTACACCTTC.